This T cell receptor beta chain was identified in a study of CD8 T cells in ankylosing spondylitis. The germline gives CDR1 SEHNR, CDR2 FQNEAQ (reference sequence). This CDR3 spans 11 amino acids. The germline V and J ends were trimmed by 5 bases and 7 bases, with 7 bases remaining between them. Points from the study as a whole: Within matched ankylosing spondylitis synovial fluid, disease-linked clones were reportedly significantly enriched. CD8+ disease-linked clones were present at relatively low frequencies in blood. A TCR beta motif of under ten highly homologous variants seemed to mark ankylosing spondylitis blood.

This clonotype was counted a few times. Its specificity is not known. TCRdb processed the 5' RACE reads anew with MiXCR; each CDR3 protein has one entry. The profile shows just under 550,000 distinct CDR3 sequences, about 13% of them singletons. Sequenced input: blood, either unsorted or a sorted T cell fraction (not recorded which). This receptor was identified in a male donor with ankylosing spondylitis. The genes are TRBV7-9 and TRBJ2-3; D call uncertain. DNA of the CDR3: TGTGCCAGCAGCGCAACGTATACGCAGTATTTT. Residues: CASSATYTQYF.